This passage covers 7 T cell receptor beta chains from one sample sequenced in a study of cytomegalovirus exposure and HLA in healthy donors. The assay was immunoSEQ multiplex PCR, and TCRdb's table has in-frame clones only and misses some. The sample lists over 200,000 clones; about 90% were seen once. The specimen was PBMCs. These receptors came from a woman aged 18-29 years in good health and CMV-seronegative.

The genes are TRBV9 and TRBJ1-1; D is perhaps TRBD1 (5 bases). Germline CDR1 is SGDLS and CDR2 is YYNGEE. V shed 0 bases and J shed 4 bases, with 31 bases lying between them. The length of the CDR3 is 21 residues. The CDR3 loop is CASSVVKRCAVTPGLLTEAFF. The CDR3 DNA is TGTGCCAGCAGCGTAGTAAAGCGGTGTGCAGTGACTCCGGGACTACTCACTGAAGCTTTCTTT.

The CDR3 DNA reads as TGTGCCAGCAGTCCCACCCCTCGGGGTCGTGGCTACACCTTC. Protein sequence: CASSPTPRGRGYTF. The V call is TRBV28, the J call TRBJ1-2; D gene uncertain. The CDR3 has 14 residues. Germline assignment: CDR1 MDHEN and CDR2 SYDVKM. Between the trimmed V and J ends, which lost 5 bases and 7 bases, there was a span of 17 bases.

This clone was found once. V gene TRBV28 combines with J gene TRBJ2-1; 15 bases match TRBD2. The V gene end was trimmed by 5 bases and the J gene end by 7 bases; junction bases not matched to a gene: 6. Germline V gene sequence: CDR1 MDHEN, CDR2 SYDVKM. This CDR3 comprises 16 residues. The CDR3 reads CASSLQGLAGGNEQFF. DNA of the CDR3: TGTGCCAGCAGTCTCCAAGGACTAGCGGGAGGGAATGAGCAGTTCTTC. Combining the CDR3 with reference TRBV28 and TRBJ2-1 gives the whole variable domain DVKVTQSSRYLVKRTGEKVFLECVQDMDHENMFWYRQDPGLGLRLIYFSYDVKMKEKGDIPEGYSVSREKKERFSLILESASTNQTSMYLCASSLQGLAGGNEQFFGPGTRLTVL.

This clone was picked up a small number of times. This chain uses TRBV2 with TRBJ2-5, with D uncertain. Germline V gene lookup returns CDR1 SNHLY and CDR2 FYNNEI. V was trimmed by 7 bases and J by 2 bases, leaving 8 bases between them. The CDR3 is 12 amino acids. CDR3 in amino acids: CASNSGQETQYF. In nucleotides, the CDR3 is TGTGCCAGCAACTCCGGGCAAGAGACCCAGTACTTC.

This chain uses TRBV2 with TRBJ2-3, with 9 nucleotides matching TRBD2. V dropped 1 base and J dropped 3; count of bases not matched to a gene: 8. Germline V gives CDR1 SNHLY, CDR2 FYNNEI. This CDR3 spans 17 amino acids. The CDR3 spells CASSEGLAGSLTDTQYF. DNA for the CDR3: TGTGCCAGCAGTGAAGGGCTAGCGGGATCATTGACAGATACGCAGTATTTT.

This clone was seen once. This chain connects TRBV30 to TRBJ2-7, with D perhaps matching TRBD2 (6 bases). Germline V gene sequence: CDR1 GTSNPN, CDR2 SVGIG (reference sequence). With 4 bases removed from V and 3 bases from J, the gap between germline ends came to 19 bases. The CDR3 is made up of 15 amino acids. In DNA, the CDR3 is TGTGCCTGGAAAGACGGGAGCCAAGAACACTACGAGCAGTACTTC. This gives the protein CAWKDGSQEHYEQYF.

The chain employs TRBV28 and TRBJ2-5; D might be TRBD1 (5 bases). Trimming shortened V by 7 bases and J by 6 bases, and 18 bases separated the two germline ends. The CDR3 contains 14 residues. Germline V gene lookup returns CDR1 MDHEN and CDR2 SYDVKM. As DNA, the CDR3 is TGTGCCAGCATGACAGCGAGTATATGGAAGACCCAGTACTTC. Amino acids: CASMTASIWKTQYF.